Detailed here is one T cell receptor (beta chain). The sample originates from a study of Graves' ophthalmopathy and Graves' hyperthyroidism. Amplified TCR beta CDR3 regions were obtained using RNA transcripts as template. Second-round multiplex PCR came after a first-round RT-PCR that employed HTBI primers. TCRdb re-analysed the multiplex PCR reads in MiXCR, keeping a single row per CDR3 protein. The data hold about 700,000 distinct CDR3 sequences, with roughly 41% observed a single time. Each diagnosis was determined on the basis of clinical symptoms, serum thyroxine, TRAb, thyroid ultrasound and orbital computed tomography. This receptor was identified in an adult man with Graves' ophthalmopathy. The sequenced material came from peripheral blood.

CDR3 bases: TGTGCCAGTAGTGCCAGTCCGGAGACACACACCGGGGAGCTGTTTTTT. Protein sequence: CASSASPETHTGELFF. V gene TRBV19 combines with J gene TRBJ2-2, with unresolved D. Trimming removed 5 bases at V and 3 bases at J, with 16 bases between. CDR1 and CDR2 (germline): LNHDA, SQIVND (reference sequence). CDR3 length: 16 residues.